Listed here are 2 T cell receptor beta chains from one sample, sequenced in a study of PD-1 blockade in mismatch repair-deficient tumors. Here immunoSEQ multiplex PCR was the method, and the copy in TCRdb shows in-frame clones only, minus some. The sample carries under 50,000 clones, 80% to 85% recorded once. The sequencing used PBMCs, collected about 40 weeks after starting pembrolizumab. These receptors originate from an adult with mismatch repair-deficient cancer.

The chain joins TRBV11-1 to TRBJ2-7; weak D call: TRBD2 (6 bases). Germline CDR1 is SGHAT and CDR2 is FQDESV (reference sequence). The ends were cut back, 6 bases at V and 2 bases at J, with 17 bases in the middle. The CDR3 contains 15 residues. The CDR3 protein is CASRASQRVPYEQYF. CDR3 coding DNA: TGTGCCAGCAGGGCGAGCCAGCGGGTGCCCTACGAGCAGTACTTC.

This CDR3 reads CASSAAGTSGYEQYF. In DNA, the CDR3 is TGTGCCAGCAGCGCCGCGGGGACTAGCGGCTACGAGCAGTACTTC. V is TRBV9 and J is TRBJ2-7; TRBD2 matches 11 bases. V lost 3 bases to trimming and J lost 3 bases; unmatched junction nucleotides: 5. CDR3 length equals 15 residues. CDR1 SGDLS and CDR2 YYNGEE come from the germline V gene.